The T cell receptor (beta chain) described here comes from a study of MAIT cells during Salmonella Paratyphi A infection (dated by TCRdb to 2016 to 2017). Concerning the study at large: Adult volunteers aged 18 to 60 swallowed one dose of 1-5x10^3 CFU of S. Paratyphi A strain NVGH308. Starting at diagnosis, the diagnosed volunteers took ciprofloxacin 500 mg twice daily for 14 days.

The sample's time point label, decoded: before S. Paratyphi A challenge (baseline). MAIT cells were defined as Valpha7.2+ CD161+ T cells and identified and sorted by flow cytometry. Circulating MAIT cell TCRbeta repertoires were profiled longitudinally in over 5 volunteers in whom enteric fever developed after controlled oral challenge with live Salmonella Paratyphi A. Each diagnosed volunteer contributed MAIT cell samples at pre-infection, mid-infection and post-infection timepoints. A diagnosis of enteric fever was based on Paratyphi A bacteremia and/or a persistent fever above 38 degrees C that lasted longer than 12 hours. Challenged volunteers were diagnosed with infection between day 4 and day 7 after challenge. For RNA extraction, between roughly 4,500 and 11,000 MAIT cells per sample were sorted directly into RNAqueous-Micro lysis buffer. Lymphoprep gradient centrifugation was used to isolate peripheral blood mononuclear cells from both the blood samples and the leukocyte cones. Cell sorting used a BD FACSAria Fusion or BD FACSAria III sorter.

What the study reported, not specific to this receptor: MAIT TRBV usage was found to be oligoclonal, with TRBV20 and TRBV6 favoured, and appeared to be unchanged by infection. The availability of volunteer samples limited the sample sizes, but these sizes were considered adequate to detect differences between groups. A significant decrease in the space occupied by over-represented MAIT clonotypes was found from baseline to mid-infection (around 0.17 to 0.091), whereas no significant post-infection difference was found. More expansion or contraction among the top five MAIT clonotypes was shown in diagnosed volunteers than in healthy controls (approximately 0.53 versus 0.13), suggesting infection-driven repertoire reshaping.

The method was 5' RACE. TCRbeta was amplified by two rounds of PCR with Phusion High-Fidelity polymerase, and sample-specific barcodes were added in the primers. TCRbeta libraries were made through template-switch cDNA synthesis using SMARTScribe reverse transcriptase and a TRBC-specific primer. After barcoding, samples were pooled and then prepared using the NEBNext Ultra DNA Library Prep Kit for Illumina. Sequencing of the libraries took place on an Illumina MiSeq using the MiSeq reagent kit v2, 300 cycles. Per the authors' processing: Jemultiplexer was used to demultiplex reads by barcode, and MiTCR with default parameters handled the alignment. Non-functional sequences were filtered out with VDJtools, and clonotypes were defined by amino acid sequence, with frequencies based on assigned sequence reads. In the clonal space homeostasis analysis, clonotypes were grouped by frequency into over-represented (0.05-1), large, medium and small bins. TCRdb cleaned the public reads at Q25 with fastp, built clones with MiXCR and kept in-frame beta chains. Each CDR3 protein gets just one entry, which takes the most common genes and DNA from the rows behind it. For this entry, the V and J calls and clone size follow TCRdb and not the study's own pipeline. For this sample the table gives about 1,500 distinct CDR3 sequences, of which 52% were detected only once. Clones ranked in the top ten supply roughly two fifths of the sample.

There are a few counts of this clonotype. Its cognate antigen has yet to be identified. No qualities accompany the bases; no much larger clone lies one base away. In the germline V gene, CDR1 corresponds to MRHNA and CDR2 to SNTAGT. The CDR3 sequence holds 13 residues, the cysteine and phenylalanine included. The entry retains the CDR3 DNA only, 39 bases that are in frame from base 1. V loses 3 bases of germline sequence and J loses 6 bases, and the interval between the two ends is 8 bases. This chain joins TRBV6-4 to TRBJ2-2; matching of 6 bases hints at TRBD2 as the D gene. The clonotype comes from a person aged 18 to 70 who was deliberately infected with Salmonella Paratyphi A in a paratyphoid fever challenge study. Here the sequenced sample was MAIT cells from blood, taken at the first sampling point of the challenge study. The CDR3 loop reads CASSDLAAGELFF. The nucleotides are TGTGCCAGCAGTGATTTAGCGGCCGGGGAGCTGTTTTTT.